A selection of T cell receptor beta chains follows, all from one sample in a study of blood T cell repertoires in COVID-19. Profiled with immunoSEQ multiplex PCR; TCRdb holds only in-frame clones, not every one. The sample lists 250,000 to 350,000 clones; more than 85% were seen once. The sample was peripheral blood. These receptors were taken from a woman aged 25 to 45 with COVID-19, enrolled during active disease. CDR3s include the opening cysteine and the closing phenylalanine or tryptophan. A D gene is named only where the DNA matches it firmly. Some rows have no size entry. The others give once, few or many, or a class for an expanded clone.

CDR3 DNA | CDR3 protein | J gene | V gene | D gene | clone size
TGTGCCAGCAGCCGATCGACTAGCGGGAGTTTTGAGCAGTTCTTC | CASSRSTSGSFEQFF | TRBJ2-1 | TRBV11-2 | TRBD2 | few
TGCAGCGCTTCGTCGACAGGGGGGGGAAACACCATATATTTT | CSASSTGGGNTIYF | TRBJ1-3 | TRBV29-1 | TRBD1 | -
TGCGCCAGCAGTCCGGGACAGGAGCGTGAGGACGAGCAGTACTTC | CASSPGQEREDEQYF | TRBJ2-7 | TRBV23-1 | TRBD1 | many
TGTGCCAGCAGCCAAGGGCCCGAAAGACTGTTTTTT | CASSQGPERLFF | TRBJ1-4 | TRBV14 | - | -
TGTGCCAGCAGTAGGGGACAGGGTCCTTATAGCACTGAAGCTTTCTTT | CASSRGQGPYSTEAFF | TRBJ1-1 | TRBV27 | TRBD1 | once
TGTGCCAGCAGTTCCAGGGCCCCAGATGGCTACACCTTC | CASSSRAPDGYTF | TRBJ1-2 | TRBV28 | - | -
TGTGCCAGCAGCTTGGACAGGGGGCTCTACAATGAGCAGTTCTTC | CASSLDRGLYNEQFF | TRBJ2-1 | TRBV7-3 | TRBD1 | -
TGTGCCAGCAGCATTGGCCTAGCGGGGGTCACAGATACGCAGTATTTT | CASSIGLAGVTDTQYF | TRBJ2-3 | TRBV9 | TRBD2 | -
TGTGCCAGCAGCCAACTTCCAGACTGGAACACTGAAGCTTTCTTT | CASSQLPDWNTEAFF | TRBJ1-1 | TRBV4-2 | - | few
TGTGCCAGCAGAGACTCGAACACTGAAGCTTTCTTT | CASRDSNTEAFF | TRBJ1-1 | TRBV14 | - | -
TGTGCCACGGTAATGAGGAGCAATCAGCCCCAGCATTTT | CATVMRSNQPQHF | TRBJ1-5 | TRBV6-5 | - | -
TGTGCCAGCAGTCAGAACACAGGGTTGTGGAACACTGAAGCTTTCTTT | CASSQNTGLWNTEAFF | TRBJ1-1 | TRBV2 | - | -
TGCAGTGCTAGTGTATCCTCTGGGGCCAACGTCCTGACTTTC | CSASVSSGANVLTF | TRBJ2-6 | TRBV20-1 | - | -
TGTGCCAGCAGTGATCGTGGGGCGGCGGATAACACTGAAGCTTTCTTT | CASSDRGAADNTEAFF | TRBJ1-1 | TRBV2 | - | -
TGTGCCACCAGTGATCCTTACAATGAGCAGTTCTTC | CATSDPYNEQFF | TRBJ2-1 | TRBV24-1 | - | -
TGTGCCAGCAGTTACTCTGCGCGGGAGCTAACGAATGAGCAGTTCTTC | CASSYSARELTNEQFF | TRBJ2-1 | TRBV6-6 | TRBD2 | -
TGTGCCAGCAAAGAAAACAGGGGAGCTAATGAAAAACTGTTTTTT | CASKENRGANEKLFF | TRBJ1-4 | TRBV6-5 | TRBD1 | -
TGTGCCACCAGTGATGTGGACCAGACAGGGAAAACTGAAGCTTTCTTT | CATSDVDQTGKTEAFF | TRBJ1-1 | TRBV24-1 | TRBD1 | -
TGTGCCAGCTCACCACCGGGACAGGGGGCTACTTCGTCCTACGAGCAGTACTTC | CASSPPGQGATSSYEQYF | TRBJ2-7 | TRBV18 | TRBD1 | -
TGCGCCAGCAGCCAGGGGACAGGGGCTATGAACACTGAAGCTTTCTTT | CASSQGTGAMNTEAFF | TRBJ1-1 | TRBV4-1 | TRBD1 | -
TGTGCCAGCAGCTTAGCGCAGGGTAATCGGGGCTACACCTTC | CASSLAQGNRGYTF | TRBJ1-2 | TRBV7-2 | - | -
TGTGCCTGGAGGTCCGTAGGGGCCGGGGAGCTGTTTTTT | CAWRSVGAGELFF | TRBJ2-2 | TRBV30 | - | -
TGTGCCAGCAGACCGGGACTAGCGGGAGGGCTACGTGGGCAGTACTTC | CASRPGLAGGLRGQYF | TRBJ2-7 | TRBV27 | TRBD2 | -
TGTGCCACCAGCAGAGCTTTAGGGACAGGCACAGATACGCAGTATTTT | CATSRALGTGTDTQYF | TRBJ2-3 | TRBV15 | TRBD1 | -
TGTGCCAGCAGTTATTCGTTTGAGGATGGCGAGCAGTACTTC | CASSYSFEDGEQYF | TRBJ2-7 | TRBV2 | - | -
TGTGCCAGCAGTGAAGACAGGGAAACTGAAGCTTTCTTT | CASSEDRETEAFF | TRBJ1-1 | TRBV6-1 | - | -
TGTGCCTGGAGTGGACAGGGCCTTAATGAAAAACTGTTTTTT | CAWSGQGLNEKLFF | TRBJ1-4 | TRBV30 | TRBD1 | -
TGTGCCAGCAGCTCAAATTATATACTAGCGGGAGGGACGGACGAGCAGTACTTC | CASSSNYILAGGTDEQYF | TRBJ2-7 | TRBV7-9 | TRBD2 | -
TGTGCCAGCAGTCCCTCGCGGGGGCTCTACAATGAGCAGTTCTTC | CASSPSRGLYNEQFF | TRBJ2-1 | TRBV27 | - | -
TGTGCCAGCAGCCAGGGAGCGGGAGGAGAGACCCAGTACTTC | CASSQGAGGETQYF | TRBJ2-5 | TRBV11-3 | TRBD2 | -
TGTGCCAGCACGGGACACCCTGATAATTCACCCCTCCACTTT | CASTGHPDNSPLHF | TRBJ1-6 | TRBV21-1 | - | -
TGTGCCAGCAGCGTAGGCGTCGCCACCGGGGAGCTGTTTTTT | CASSVGVATGELFF | TRBJ2-2 | TRBV9 | - | -
TGCGCCAGCAGCCCTGGACAGGGAAGCAATCAGCCCCAGCATTTT | CASSPGQGSNQPQHF | TRBJ1-5 | TRBV4-1 | TRBD1 | once
TGTGCCAGCCGACCCTGGGGAGCCTCCTACGAGCAGTACTTC | CASRPWGASYEQYF | TRBJ2-7 | TRBV19 | - | -
TGTGCCAGCAGCGCCGTAGCGGGAGCGACGGGTGAGCAGTTCTTC | CASSAVAGATGEQFF | TRBJ2-1 | TRBV9 | TRBD2 | -
TGTGCCAGCTCACTATTTGCGGAAACAGATACGCAGTATTTT | CASSLFAETDTQYF | TRBJ2-3 | TRBV18 | - | -
TGTGCCAGCAGCCGGACAGGTTGGACAGATACGCAGTATTTT | CASSRTGWTDTQYF | TRBJ2-3 | TRBV7-8 | TRBD1 | -
TGTGCCAGCAGTGCCCAGGTACAGGGAAATACTGAAGCTTTCTTT | CASSAQVQGNTEAFF | TRBJ1-1 | TRBV2 | - | -
TGTGCCAGCAGGTTCAAGGGAGTCTCCGAAGGCTACACCTTC | CASRFKGVSEGYTF | TRBJ1-2 | TRBV6-5 | - | -
TGTGCCAGCAGGGTAGACAGGGTGACTAATGAAAAACTGTTTTTT | CASRVDRVTNEKLFF | TRBJ1-4 | TRBV6-5 | TRBD1 | few
TGTGCCAGCAGCTCAAAGGGGACTAGGGTCTATGAGCAGTTCTTC | CASSSKGTRVYEQFF | TRBJ2-1 | TRBV14 | TRBD2 | -